The clone carrying this T cell receptor (beta chain) was counted only a few times. Its antigen remains unknown. This specimen comes from a study of vaccination and CD4 T cells after COVID-19. Study context: Six male and four female convalescents took part, two of them Hispanic.

The CDR3 contains 16 residues. Unmatched junction bases numbered 12, after V lost 6 bases and J lost 2 bases. Germline CDR1 and CDR2: SEHNR and FQNEAQ (reference sequence). Researchers used the Oncomine TCR Beta short-read assay to sequence DNA from cultured CD4+ T cells. In TCRdb, the PCR reads were re-called with MiXCR into one record per CDR3 protein. The table records more than 9,000 distinct CDR3 sequences, roughly 28% of them present only once. Noted treatment: roughly 10-day PBMC culture with coronavirus spike peptide pools or control peptides (ViraFEST assay). The sequenced material came from CD4+ T cells from blood, cultured in vitro. The TCR originated in a human donor who had recovered from COVID-19. The V and J genes are TRBV7-9 and TRBJ2-5; TRBD2 matches 7 bases. The CDR3: CASSRAGITLQETQYF. CDR3 nucleotides: TGTGCCAGCAGTCGAGCGGGGATTACACTACAAGAGACCCAGTACTTC.